The entry that follows covers one T cell receptor (beta chain) sequence. Its antigen remains unidentified. The CDR3 is 15 residues long. V was trimmed by 4 bases and J by 3 bases, leaving 16 bases between them. The V gene's germline CDR1 is SGHTA and CDR2 FQGNSA. The data were taken from a study of cytomegalovirus exposure and HLA in healthy donors. Study in general: Earlier work reported 100 million or so unique TCR beta sequences from about 190 million T cells.

General study points: In a later analysis, around 18,000 TCR beta sequences were associated with HLA alleles at 0.05 false discovery rate. Highly shared variants forming one cluster were likely a sequencing artifact.

The donors (healthy individuals) were bone marrow donors. Researchers ran the PCR with 60 Vbeta and 13 Jbeta primers. Some clones are missing from TCRdb's copy, which holds only in-frame ones; the method was immunoSEQ multiplex PCR. The repertoire consists of roughly 120,000 clones, with approximately 83% occurring once and the leading ten covering about 1.7%. Specimen: PBMCs. The rearrangement links TRBV7-2 to TRBJ2-7; the D gene is possibly TRBD2 (6 bases). The sequence was collected from a middle-aged man in good health and CMV-seronegative. CDR3: CASSSLWGVGYEQYF. CDR3 coding DNA: TGTGCCAGCAGCTCTTTGTGGGGGGTTGGCTACGAGCAGTACTTC.